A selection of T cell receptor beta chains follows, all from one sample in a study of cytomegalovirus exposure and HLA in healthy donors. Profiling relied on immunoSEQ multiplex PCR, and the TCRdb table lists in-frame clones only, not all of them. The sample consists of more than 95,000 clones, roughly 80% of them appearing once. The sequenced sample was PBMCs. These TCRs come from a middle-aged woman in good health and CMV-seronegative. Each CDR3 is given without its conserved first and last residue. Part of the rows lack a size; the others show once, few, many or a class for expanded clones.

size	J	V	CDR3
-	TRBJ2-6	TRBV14	ASSHRGRDSGANVLT
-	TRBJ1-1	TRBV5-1	ASSLGPGQGMNTEAF
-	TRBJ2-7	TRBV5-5	ATEFAPLPGGGREQY
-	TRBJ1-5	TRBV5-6	ASSLIGRSNQPQH
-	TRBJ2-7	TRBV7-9	ASGLTLEQY
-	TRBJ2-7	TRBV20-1	SARQGREQY
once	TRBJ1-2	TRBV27	ASSFGGTGHYGYT
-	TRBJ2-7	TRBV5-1	ASSLVNVGSSEQY
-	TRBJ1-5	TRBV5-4	ASSLDKGRDQPQH
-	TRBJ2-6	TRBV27	ASRGRNSGANVLT
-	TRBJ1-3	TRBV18	ASSRGQADSGNTIY
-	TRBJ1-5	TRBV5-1	ASSFGTRNQPQH